The next 27 T cell receptor beta chains were all read from a single sample in a study of T cell repertoires in breast cancer. Paired alpha-beta TCRs of CD8+ T cells were analyzed by expanded emulsion RT-PCR. During the second nested PCR, blocking oligonucleotides suppressed genes that were not paired. Using its own MiXCR run on the emulsion pairing reads, TCRdb lists one record per CDR3 protein. The table lists about 40,000 distinct CDR3 sequences, about 41% of them singletons. The specimen was CD8+ T cells. The receptors were sampled from a pool of human donors with breast cancer or a healthy control (not recorded which).

The chain links TRBV19 to TRBJ1-6; 9 bases fit TRBD1. V was clipped by 3 bases and J by 9 bases; unmatched bases: 6. The CDR3 has 15 amino acids. Germline CDR1 LNHDA, CDR2 SQIVND (reference sequence). The CDR3 nucleotides are TGTGCCAGTAGTATCGGGGGACAGGGTTCTTCACCCCTCCACTTT. This codes for CASSIGGQGSSPLHF.

The rearrangement joins TRBV3-1 to TRBJ1-5; a possible D gene is TRBD1 (6 bases). Trimming shortened V by 6 bases and J by 4 bases, and 13 bases separated the two germline ends. The CDR3 contains 14 residues. CDR1 LGHDT and CDR2 YNNKEL come from the germline V gene (reference sequence). CDR3 DNA: TGTGCCAGCAGTTCCAAACAGGGAAATCAGCCCCAGCATTTT. This sequence encodes CASSSKQGNQPQHF. The complete variable domain, with remaining parts taken from reference TRBV3-1 and TRBJ1-5, reads DTAVSQTPKYLVTQMGNDKSIKCEQNLGHDTMYWYKQDSKKFLKIMFSYNNKELIINETVPNRFSPKSPDKAHLNLHINSLELGDSAVYFCASSSKQGNQPQHFGDGTRLSIL.

Concerning this clonotype: A single base separates this from a much larger clone, so it may be a read error. The rearrangement uses TRBV6-2 or TRBV6-3 and TRBJ2-7; 10 nucleotides align to TRBD2. Looked up from germline, CDR1 is MNHEY and CDR2 is SVGEGT. This CDR3 comprises 13 residues. V dropped 10 bases and J dropped 9; count of bases not matched to a gene: 12. CDR3 DNA sequence: TGTGCCACCAAACTAGCGGGGTCCGCCGGGCAGTACTTC. This translates into CATKLAGSAGQYF.

The V gene is TRBV18, the J gene TRBJ1-3, with 9 bases fitting TRBD1. Losses at the gene ends were 2 bases for V and 4 bases for J; bases not matched to a gene: 6. The CDR3 runs to 16 residues. The germline V gene has CDR1 KGHSH and CDR2 LQKENI. The CDR3 protein is CASSPGGTGKGNTIYF. DNA of the CDR3: TGTGCCAGCTCACCAGGAGGGACAGGGAAAGGAAACACCATATATTTT.

This chain links TRBV20-1 with TRBJ1-3; maybe TRBD1 (5 bases). Germline assignment: CDR1 DFQATT and CDR2 SNEGSKA (reference sequence). This CDR3 spans 14 amino acids. Trimming stripped 6 bases from V and 0 bases from J, with 12 bases between. DNA of the CDR3: TGCAGTGCAAAAGACAGTGACTCTGGAAACACCATATATTTT. Translation gives CSAKDSDSGNTIYF.

This clonotype was seen a few times. The V call is TRBV4-2, the J call TRBJ1-2; 8 nucleotides match TRBD1. Germline assignment: CDR1 LGHNA and CDR2 YNFKEQ. The CDR3 runs 16 residues. The V segment lost 0 bases and the J segment 4 bases; nucleotides outside the gene matches: 7. The CDR3 nucleotides read TGTGCCAGCAGCCAAGATAAGGCAGGGGGCGGCTATGGCTACACCTTC. Protein sequence: CASSQDKAGGGYGYTF.

There are a few counts of this clonotype. The V gene is TRBV20-1, the J gene TRBJ2-1; 7 bases line up with TRBD2. Germline V gives CDR1 DFQATT, CDR2 SNEGSKA (reference sequence). With 3 bases clipped from V and 6 bases from J, the junction kept 8 bases outside the gene matches. The CDR3 covers 14 residues. This chain's CDR3 is CSASGWGGSNEQFF. As DNA, the CDR3 is TGCAGTGCTAGCGGCTGGGGCGGGAGCAATGAGCAGTTCTTC.

In this sample, this clonotype turned up many times. This chain uses TRBV15 with TRBJ1-1; D not certain. Between the trimmed V and J ends, which lost 4 bases and 1 base, there was a span of 13 bases. The CDR3 runs 15 residues. The germline CDR1 and CDR2 sequences are LNHNV and YYDKDF (reference sequence). The CDR3 sequence is CATSISPQANTEAFF. The CDR3, as DNA: TGTGCCACCAGCATTTCCCCCCAGGCGAACACTGAAGCTTTCTTT.

The rearrangement joins TRBV15 to TRBJ1-2, with TRBD1 matching over 8 bases. V shed 0 bases and J 4 bases; nucleotides not matched to a gene: 7. The CDR3 spans 16 residues. Germline V CDR1 and CDR2: LNHNV, YYDKDF (reference sequence). CDR3: CATSRDLSGGGYGYTF. The CDR3 DNA follows: TGTGCCACCAGCAGAGATCTGTCAGGGGGCGGCTATGGCTACACCTTC.

The CDR3 loop reads CASSFGTGTSNQPQHF. CDR3 bases: TGTGCCAGTAGCTTCGGGACAGGGACCAGCAATCAGCCCCAGCATTTT. The chain joins TRBV19 to TRBJ1-5, with 9 positions matching TRBD1. Germline V lookup: CDR1 LNHDA, CDR2 SQIVND (reference sequence). The CDR3 is 16 residues long. Trimming at V came to 6 bases and at J to 1 base, leaving 7 bases not matched to a gene.

V is TRBV19 and J is TRBJ2-6, with 12 bases aligning to TRBD1. CDR3 length: 18 amino acids. CDR1 and CDR2 (germline): LNHDA, SQIVND (reference sequence). The J segment lost 2 bases and the V segment lost 9 bases, leaving 11 bases of the junction unmatched. CDR3 loop: CASSIGTGGETGANVLTF. CDR3 DNA sequence: TGTGCCAGCTCGATCGGGACAGGGGGCGAGACTGGGGCCAACGTCCTGACTTTC.

The chain uses TRBV28 and TRBJ1-3; 7 bases map to TRBD1. Looked up from germline, CDR1 is MDHEN and CDR2 is SYDVKM. The length of the CDR3 is 14 residues. Trimming took 8 bases from V and 5 from J; bases not matched to a gene: 9. The CDR3 region has the DNA TGTGCCAGCCGAGAGACAGGGTCGAGAAACACCATATATTTT. Encoded protein: CASRETGSRNTIYF.

The chain links TRBV20-1 to TRBJ1-2; 8 bases map to TRBD1. V trimming: 5 bases; J trimming: 1 base; junction bases outside the gene matches: 6. The CDR3 consists of 14 residues. CDR1 is DFQATT, CDR2 SNEGSKA, per germline (reference sequence). CDR3 residues: CSAPHRGVNYGYTF. DNA for the CDR3: TGCAGTGCTCCTCACAGGGGGGTTAACTATGGCTACACCTTC.

This clonotype came up many times. J is TRBJ1-1 and V is TRBV28; no reliable D call. V gave up 3 bases and J gave up 6 bases, with 11 bases separating them. Germline CDR1 is MDHEN and CDR2 is SYDVKM. The CDR3 is 13 amino acids. CDR3 bases: TGTGCCAGCAGTTTCCCCCTCCCGGCTGAAGCTTTCTTT. It yields the protein CASSFPLPAEAFF.

The rearrangement uses TRBV4-1 and TRBJ1-1; the D is unclear. This CDR3 has 13 residues. V lost 8 bases, J lost 1 base, and 11 bases lay in between. Germline loops: CDR1 MGHRA, CDR2 YSYEKL. CDR3 residues: CASGSQKNTEAFF. The CDR3 DNA reads TGCGCCAGCGGCTCGCAAAAGAACACTGAAGCTTTCTTT.

This clonotype was detected a few times. The rearrangement links TRBV7-6 to TRBJ2-7; 7 positions match TRBD1. The ends lost 2 bases at V and 3 bases at J; junction bases unmatched: 7. This CDR3 comprises 15 residues. Germline CDR1 reads SGHVS; CDR2 reads FNYEAQ. Here the CDR3 DNA reads TGTGCCAGCAGCTTAATTGGTGACAGGGACTACGAGCAGTACTTC. This gives the protein CASSLIGDRDYEQYF.

The chain combines TRBV10-3 with TRBJ2-1; 9 nucleotides line up with TRBD2. Looked up from germline, CDR1 is ENHRY and CDR2 is SYGVKD. The trim removed 1 base at V and 3 bases at J, leaving 1 base unmatched. CDR3 length equals 15 residues. The CDR3 sequence is CAISEFSGSYNEQFF. DNA for the CDR3: TGTGCCATCAGTGAGTTTAGCGGGAGCTACAATGAGCAGTTCTTC.

This clonotype has more than one count but fewer than ten. V is TRBV6-5 and J is TRBJ2-3, with D perhaps TRBD1 (6 bases). Germline CDR1 and CDR2: MNHEY and SVGAGI. V lost 3 bases and J lost 0, with 10 bases in between. This CDR3 comprises 15 residues. CDR3 loop: CASSYRTASTDTQYF. The CDR3 DNA sequence: TGTGCCAGCAGTTATAGGACAGCTAGCACAGATACGCAGTATTTT.

This clonotype occurred once. It is likely a read error, because the conserved phenylalanine at the end of the CDR3 is missing. V usage is TRBV7-3 and J usage is TRBJ2-3; D tentatively reads TRBD1 or TRBD2 (7 bases each). CDR3 size: 15 residues. CDR1 is SGHTA, CDR2 FQGTGA, per germline. Trimming shortened V by 4 bases and J by 2 bases, and 13 bases separated the two germline ends. CDR3 DNA: TGTGCCAGCAGCTCCCAGGGGGGGCCCACAGATACGCAGTATTCT. Translating gives CASSSQGGPTDTQYS.

This clonotype turned up a few times. The chain joins TRBV20-1 to TRBJ2-7; 10 nucleotides line up with TRBD2. The CDR3 is 14 residues long. Germline lookup yields CDR1 DFQATT and CDR2 SNEGSKA (reference sequence). The junction had 9 bases not matched to a gene; V was cut back by 6 bases and J by 4 bases. The CDR3 region is CSALGEREGYEQYF. As DNA, the CDR3 is TGCAGTGCACTGGGAGAGCGGGAGGGATACGAGCAGTACTTC.

The V call is TRBV27, the J call TRBJ2-7; maybe TRBD1 (6 bases). This CDR3 spans 16 amino acids. V was clipped by 0 bases and J by 4 bases, with 16 bases between them. Germline V lookup: CDR1 MNHEY, CDR2 SMNVEV (reference sequence). The CDR3 loop reads CASSLSAGAVFYEQYF. CDR3 nucleotides: TGTGCCAGCAGTTTATCGGCAGGGGCCGTGTTTTACGAGCAGTACTTC.

This clonotype was counted between two and nine times. This chain links TRBV4-1 with TRBJ2-3; D is unclear. V lost 4 bases, J lost 0 bases, and 17 bases lay in between. The CDR3 spans 17 residues. Germline values: CDR1 MGHRA, CDR2 YSYEKL. CDR3 residues: CASSLSYPLSSTDTQYF. The CDR3 nucleotides read TGCGCCAGCAGCCTCAGCTATCCGCTCTCTAGCACAGATACGCAGTATTTT.

There are a few counts of this clonotype. The V call is TRBV20-1, the J call TRBJ2-1; 10 nucleotides align to TRBD2. V dropped 5 bases and J dropped 6; count of bases not matched to a gene: 7. This CDR3 is built from 14 residues. Germline V lookup: CDR1 DFQATT, CDR2 SNEGSKA (reference sequence). CDR3 protein: CSAFPSGSPNEQFF. In DNA, the CDR3 is TGCAGTGCTTTCCCTAGCGGGAGCCCCAATGAGCAGTTCTTC.

On this clonotype itself: Its ends do not fully match the called genes, so a read error is possible. This chain uses TRBV20-1 with TRBJ1-1, with a tentative D call TRBD1 (6 bases). The CDR3 sequence is 15 residues long. Germline V gene lookup returns CDR1 DFQATT and CDR2 SNEGSKA (reference sequence). This chain's CDR3 is CSAVRGIISNTEAFF. CDR3 DNA sequence: TGCAGTGCTGTCAGGGGCATAATTTCGAACACCGAAGCTTTCTTT.

The chain uses TRBV20-1 and TRBJ2-7; D is uncertain. Trimming took off 1 base at V and 2 bases at J, with 6 bases between the two ends. The CDR3 length is 12 residues. Germline-derived CDR1 and CDR2 are DFQATT and SNEGSKA (reference sequence). CDR3: CSARGETYEQYF. CDR3 DNA sequence: TGCAGTGCTAGAGGGGAAACCTACGAGCAGTACTTC.

J is TRBJ2-7 and V is TRBV15; a weak D match, TRBD2 (6 bases). This CDR3 comprises 13 residues. V shed 1 base and J shed 5 bases, with 9 bases lying between them. Germline V gene data show CDR1 as LNHNV and CDR2 as YYDKDF (reference sequence). In DNA form, the CDR3 reads TGTGCCACCAGCAGAGGGGCTAGCGACGAGCAGTACTTC. Translated: CATSRGASDEQYF.

This clonotype was counted a few times. The rearrangement uses TRBV2 and TRBJ1-2, with no clear D. CDR3 length equals 12 residues. Trimming stripped 3 bases from V and 8 bases from J, with 10 bases between. Germline assignment: CDR1 SNHLY and CDR2 FYNNEI. CDR3 residues: CASSDPVFGYTF. The CDR3 region has the DNA TGTGCCAGCAGTGATCCGGTTTTCGGCTACACCTTC.